What follows are 9 T cell receptor beta chains derived from one specimen sequenced in a study of blood T cell repertoires in COVID-19. Some clones are missing from TCRdb's copy, which holds only in-frame ones; the method was immunoSEQ multiplex PCR. The sample has about 320,000 clones, approximately 88% seen once. Input material: peripheral blood. The receptors originated from a woman aged 25-40 years with COVID-19, enrolled during active disease.

The DNA for the CDR3 is TGTGCCAGCAGTAACAGGGGAGAGACCCAGTACTTC. It encodes CASSNRGETQYF. The V call is TRBV27, the J call TRBJ2-5; 7 nucleotides match TRBD1. Germline V gives CDR1 MNHEY, CDR2 SMNVEV (reference sequence). The CDR3 sequence is 12 residues long. Trimming took 5 bases from V and 4 from J; bases not matched to a gene: 1.

The V and J genes are TRBV20-1 and TRBJ1-2; D call uncertain. The germline CDR1 and CDR2 sequences are DFQATT and SNEGSKA (reference sequence). V shed 1 base and J shed 8 bases, with 8 bases lying between them. CDR3 length: 11 residues. DNA for the CDR3: TGCAGTGCTAGAGGGGTTAGCGGCTACACCTTC. Translation gives CSARGVSGYTF.

The chain is built from TRBV6-5 and TRBJ1-2, with 7 bases fitting TRBD1. J gave up 4 bases and V 10 bases, and 3 bases lay outside the gene matches. CDR1 and CDR2 from the germline V gene are MNHEY and SVGAGI. CDR3 length equals 11 residues. CDR3 residues: CATTGSYGYTF. The CDR3 coding sequence is TGTGCCACGACAGGGAGCTATGGCTACACCTTC.

J is TRBJ2-7 and V is TRBV7-3, with a weak D call TRBD2 (6 bases). Germline assignment: CDR1 SGHTA and CDR2 FQGTGA. Trimming removed 1 base at V and 0 bases at J, with 7 bases between. The CDR3 has 14 residues. The CDR3 loop is CASSLMGGSYEQYF. The DNA of the CDR3 is TGTGCCAGCAGCTTAATGGGGGGCTCCTACGAGCAGTACTTC.

The chain has TRBV10-3 and TRBJ2-1; TRBD2 matches at 11 bases. Looked up from germline, CDR1 is ENHRY and CDR2 is SYGVKD. CDR3 size: 15 residues. The V and J ends lost 7 bases and 4 bases, in that order; junction bases with no gene match: 6. In DNA, the CDR3 is TGTGCCATCACCCATACTAGCGGGGGTTACAATGAGCAGTTCTTC. Translating it yields CAITHTSGGYNEQFF.

The chain couples TRBV5-6 to TRBJ1-1; no reliable D call. This CDR3 has 12 amino acids. Deletions cut 1 base from V and 11 bases from J, with 12 bases between. CDR1 is SGHDT, CDR2 YYEEEE, per germline. DNA for the CDR3: TGTGCCAGCAGCTTGAGGCGGGCAAATGCTTTCTTT. Translation gives CASSLRRANAFF.

V gene TRBV7-2 combines with J gene TRBJ1-6; D is unresolved. The germline gives CDR1 SGHTA, CDR2 FQGNSA. Trimming took off 1 base at V and 6 bases at J, with 7 bases between the two ends. The CDR3 runs 14 residues. CDR3: CASSLGQVNSPLHF. The CDR3 region has the DNA TGTGCCAGCAGCTTAGGGCAGGTTAATTCACCCCTCCACTTT.

CDR3 nucleotides: TGTGCCAGCAGCCCCCCAGGGGGCTTTGTCTATGGCTACACCTTC. Translating gives CASSPPGGFVYGYTF. The chain employs TRBV6-6 and TRBJ1-2; 8 bases are shared with TRBD1. V was pared by 6 bases and J by 4 bases, with 10 bases of the junction left unmatched. CDR3 length: 15 residues. CDR1 and CDR2 from the germline V gene are MNHNY and SVGAGI (reference sequence).

The rearrangement links TRBV27 to TRBJ2-7; D perhaps matches TRBD2 (7 bases). The CDR3 consists of 16 residues. Germline lookup yields CDR1 MNHEY and CDR2 SMNVEV (reference sequence). V lost 3 bases to trimming and J lost 0 bases, with 15 bases between them. Here the CDR3 DNA reads TGTGCCAGCAGTTTCGGAGGGGGGGAGGCCTCCTACGAGCAGTACTTC. It yields the protein CASSFGGGEASYEQYF.